The TCR beta chain described here comes from a study of T cells in tuberculosis. Thawed, overnight-rested PBMC were stained with GMM-loaded CD1B tetramer, viability dye and anti-CD3, then sorted. The CD1B tetramers carried C32 glucose monomycolate purified from Rhodococcus equi. PBMC for tetramer sorting were first depleted of CD14-expressing monocytes. Trimming took 1 base from V and 7 from J; bases not matched to a gene: 8. Germline CDR1 and CDR2: MGHRA and YSYEKL. The CDR3 covers 15 residues. Sequencing was performed with immunoSEQ multiplex PCR; in TCRdb, only in-frame clones are kept and a portion is missing. The sample has nearly 60,000 clones, approximately 91% seen once.

The chain joins TRBV4-1 to TRBJ2-7, with 9 positions matching TRBD2. Sequencing used CD1b-GMM tetramer-negative cells sorted from PBMCs. This TCR was recovered from an adult woman with latent tuberculosis. The CDR3 DNA sequence: TGCGCCAGCAGCCAAGTGGCTAGCGGGACTGCAGAGCAGTACTTC. Translated: CASSQVASGTAEQYF.